The 13 T cell receptor beta chains listed next were all sequenced from one sample in a study of molecular identifiers for immune sequencing clone quantification. TCRdb ran MiXCR on the PCR reads and lists one entry per CDR3 protein. The table lists under 350,000 distinct CDR3 sequences, roughly 23% of them singletons. The sequenced sample was naive CD8+ T cells from blood, with Jurkat cell RNA spiked in. Specified subset: FACS-sorted CD8+CD4-CCR7+CD45RA+ naive T cells. These receptors all come from a human donor in good health. Some libraries in this study had Jurkat cell RNA spiked in.

This clonotype has at least ten counts. The chain employs TRBV4-3 and TRBJ1-2; D might be TRBD1 (5 bases). V lost 3 bases and J 4 bases, leaving 9 bases between the germline ends. Per the germline V gene, CDR1 is LGHNA and CDR2 is YSLEER. The CDR3 length is 13 residues. The CDR3 DNA sequence: TGCGCCAGCAGCCACTCAACAGGCTATGGCTACACCTTC. It is translated as CASSHSTGYGYTF.

The chain joins TRBV10-3 to TRBJ2-3, with D perhaps TRBD2 (5 bases). The V end lost 4 bases, the J end lost 2 bases, and 10 bases lay between the germline ends. Germline-derived CDR1 and CDR2 are ENHRY and SYGVKD. This CDR3 spans 14 amino acids. The CDR3 coding sequence is TGTGCCATCAGTGTTCCGGGGAACACAGATACGCAGTATTTT. Translating it yields CAISVPGNTDTQYF.

The sample holds a few counts of this clonotype. A much larger clone lies one base from this, so it may be a read error. The rearrangement links TRBV29-1 to TRBJ2-7; D might be TRBD1 or TRBD2, each matching 5 bases. The CDR3 runs 13 residues. Per the germline V gene, CDR1 is SQVTM and CDR2 is ANQGSEA. Deletions cut 4 bases from V and 5 bases from J, with 15 bases between. CDR3 in DNA: TGCAGCGTTGTGGTCGGGGCCTTCCACGAGCAGTACTTC. It is translated as CSVVVGAFHEQYF.

The chain joins TRBV10-2 to TRBJ1-1; no clear D gene. The CDR3 runs to 11 residues. V was cut by 8 bases and J by 4 bases, with 8 bases left in between. Germline loops: CDR1 WSHSY, CDR2 SAAADI. The CDR3 loop reads CASLLSTEAFF. In DNA form, the CDR3 reads TGCGCCAGCCTCCTTAGCACTGAAGCTTTCTTT.

The V and J genes are TRBV24-1 and TRBJ2-1, with 7 bases that match TRBD1. CDR1 is KGHDR, CDR2 SFDVKD, per germline. Trimming removed 3 bases from V and 6 bases from J; junction bases left unmatched: 7. CDR3 length: 15 amino acids. The CDR3 sequence is CATSDPATGVNEQFF. DNA for the CDR3: TGTGCCACCAGTGATCCCGCCACAGGGGTCAATGAGCAGTTCTTC.

The chain is built from TRBV19 and TRBJ2-3; 12 positions match TRBD2. The germline CDR1 and CDR2 sequences are LNHDA and SQIVND (reference sequence). With V trimmed by 9 bases and J by 7 bases, 17 bases remained unmatched. The CDR3 totals 17 residues. CDR3 loop: CASAASGRASSENTQYF. In DNA form, the CDR3 reads TGTGCCAGCGCGGCTAGCGGGAGGGCCTCGTCTGAGAATACGCAGTATTTT.

This sequence joins TRBV27 and TRBJ1-2, with 7 nucleotides matching TRBD1. The CDR3 is made up of 13 amino acids. CDR1 MNHEY and CDR2 SMNVEV come from the germline V gene (reference sequence). The trim removed 5 bases at V and 8 bases at J, leaving 8 bases unmatched. CDR3 loop: CASSRGTVGGYTF. The CDR3 coding sequence is TGTGCCAGCAGTAGAGGGACAGTTGGGGGCTACACCTTC.

A note on this clonotype: A single base separates this from a much larger clone, so it may be a read error. The V call is TRBV5-1, the J call TRBJ2-7; D is unclear. CDR3 length equals 17 residues. V lost 1 base and J 5 bases, leaving 22 bases between the germline ends. CDR1 and CDR2 (germline): SGHRS, YFSETQ. The CDR3 region has the DNA TGCGCCAGCAGCTTGCGGTCGACGGCGGCGCCTTCCAACGAGCAGTACTTC. Translated, it gives CASSLRSTAAPSNEQYF.

In the case of this clonotype: One base away lies a much larger clone, so this may be a sequencing read error. V is TRBV6-5 and J is TRBJ2-7; no clear D. The CDR3 runs to 15 residues. From germline, CDR1 is MNHEY and CDR2 SVGAGI. V was cut by 0 bases and J by 2 bases, with 11 bases left in between. The CDR3 DNA follows: TGTGCCAGCAGTTACTCGACTGTGAGGCCCTACGAGCAGTACTTC. Its protein product is CASSYSTVRPYEQYF.

This clonotype has ten or more counts. The chain is built from TRBV4-1 and TRBJ2-5; tentatively, D is TRBD2 (6 bases). The CDR3 consists of 15 residues. V was trimmed by 1 base and J by 5 bases, leaving 14 bases between them. Per the germline V gene, CDR1 is MGHRA and CDR2 is YSYEKL. CDR3 loop: CASSQAPASDETQYF. The CDR3 DNA sequence: TGCGCCAGCAGCCAAGCTCCCGCTAGCGATGAGACCCAGTACTTC.

At least ten counts were recorded for this clonotype. This sequence joins TRBV7-9 and TRBJ2-3, with TRBD1 matching 10 bases. The V gene's germline CDR1 is SEHNR and CDR2 FQNEAQ (reference sequence). V trimming: 5 bases; J trimming: 3 bases; junction bases outside the gene matches: 5. The CDR3 has 15 amino acids. DNA of the CDR3: TGTGCCAGCAGCATACGACAGGGGGCGACAGATACGCAGTATTTT. Translated, it gives CASSIRQGATDTQYF.

The rearrangement uses TRBV5-6 and TRBJ1-5, with TRBD1 matching 8 bases. Germline CDR1 SGHDT, CDR2 YYEEEE. V shed 2 bases and J 7 bases; nucleotides not matched to a gene: 5. The CDR3 consists of 14 residues. CDR3 nucleotide sequence: TGTGCCAGCAGCTTCTGGACAGGGAACCAGCCCCAGCATTTT. It encodes CASSFWTGNQPQHF.

The rearrangement joins TRBV6-2 or TRBV6-3 to TRBJ1-1; D remains unclear. CDR1 is MNHEY and CDR2 is SVGEGT in the germline V gene. CDR3 length equals 18 residues. Trimming cost V 2 bases and J 0 bases, with 19 bases left between them. The DNA of the CDR3 is TGTGCCAGCAGTTACCCTACATATACCCCCACCTTGAACACTGAAGCTTTCTTT. Protein product: CASSYPTYTPTLNTEAFF.